The 5 T cell receptor beta chains below come from one sample, sequenced in a study of cytomegalovirus exposure and HLA in healthy donors. The PCR ran on 60 Vbeta and 13 Jbeta primers. Produced via immunoSEQ multiplex PCR; TCRdb's table is partial and in-frame only. This table lists 200,000 or so clones. Specimen: PBMCs. The receptors were sampled from a boy between 10 and 17 years old in good health and CMV-seronegative.

The chain combines TRBV30 with TRBJ2-7; D gene uncertain. The germline CDR1 and CDR2 sequences are GTSNPN and SVGIG (reference sequence). V was cut by 0 bases and J by 0 bases, with 12 bases left in between. CDR3 length: 15 residues. The CDR3 bases are TGTGCCTGGAGTGTTGGTCAAGTGAGCTCCTACGAGCAGTACTTC. Its translation: CAWSVGQVSSYEQYF. Full variable domain (remainder filled in from reference TRBV30 and TRBJ2-7): SQTIHQWPATLVQPVGSPLSLECTVEGTSNPNLYWYRQAAGRGLQLLFYSVGIGQISSEVPQNLSASRPQDRQFILSSKKLLLSDSGFYLCAWSVGQVSSYEQYFGPGTRLTVT.

The rearrangement joins TRBV7-2 to TRBJ2-2; 7 bases line up with TRBD2. Germline V lookup: CDR1 SGHTA, CDR2 FQGNSA. The length of the CDR3 is 19 residues. After removal of 2 bases from V and 9 bases from J, the junction contained 21 bases not matched to a gene. In DNA, the CDR3 is TGTGCCAGCAGCTTAATGTCGGTGGCTGGGACCCGGGAGGTCCGGGAGCTGTTTTTT. Residues: CASSLMSVAGTREVRELFF.

The rearrangement links TRBV7-2 to TRBJ2-3; D might be TRBD2 (5 bases). V was shortened by 5 bases and J by 6 bases, with 15 bases between the two germline ends. Germline CDR1 is SGHTA and CDR2 is FQGNSA. This CDR3 region has 14 residues. The CDR3 bases are TGTGCCAGCAGCCCGCGGGCTTACCGGGATACGCAGTATTTT. Translation gives CASSPRAYRDTQYF.

The chain joins TRBV5-1 to TRBJ1-1, with a weak D call TRBD1 (6 bases). V lost 1 base, J lost 3 bases, and 7 bases lay in between. The CDR3 consists of 13 residues. Germline values: CDR1 SGHRS, CDR2 YFSETQ. CDR3: CASSLNRDTEAFF. In DNA, the CDR3 is TGCGCCAGCAGCTTGAACAGGGACACTGAAGCTTTCTTT.

The chain carries TRBV4-1 and TRBJ1-5, with 12 bases lining up with TRBD1. Trimming took 1 base from V and 3 from J; bases not matched to a gene: 13. Germline V gene data show CDR1 as MGHRA and CDR2 as YSYEKL. The CDR3 spans 20 residues. In DNA form, the CDR3 reads TGCGCCAGCAGCCAAGTCCAGGGGACAGGGGGCCCTTACATCAATCAGCCCCAGCATTTT. Translation gives CASSQVQGTGGPYINQPQHF.